Sequencing of this T cell receptor beta chain was carried out in a study of blood T cell repertoires in COVID-19 (TCRdb year 2020). A note on the overall study: The collaborator samples originated in the United States, Italy and Spain and spanned the acute and convalescent phases of COVID-19. Nearly every sample came with metadata listing a de-identified subject ID, COVID-19 status, age in years and sex. HLA class I and class II types, where available, came from metadata supplied by the sample provider rather than from assay-based typing. Subjects who had been exposed to COVID-19, were actively infected with it, or had recovered from it provided the deeply sampled blood TCRbeta repertoires that made up the dataset. The material from the prospective study consisted of cDNA or gDNA derived from T cells, B-cell-depleted T cells, or PBMCs. The repertoires were released in a freely available public database meant as a resource for research on the immune response to SARS-CoV-2. Samples were obtained from the ongoing ImmuneRACE study (first 160 participants) and from 950 to 1,500 subjects provided by 6 global collaborators.

Each collaborating institution followed its own protocols to collect whole blood in K2EDTA tubes. For TCRbeta analysis, collaborator samples were shipped as frozen whole blood, as isolated PBMCs, or as DNA extracted from either sample type. V gives up 8 bases and J gives up 5 bases, and the segment between their germline ends measures 19 bases. The germline V gene sets CDR1 to MDHEN and CDR2 to SYDVKM. Reading from cysteine to phenylalanine, the CDR3 counts 16 amino acids. Left in the record is the CDR3 DNA by itself, 48 bases read in frame from the first base. Study-level results and caveats: How much clinical and demographic metadata was included differed by source and by participant, and the metadata was provided uncurated.

This clone was picked up one time. Its antigen is currently not known. The record has no base qualities; no much larger clone is one base away. TCRbeta CDR3 regions were amplified from genomic DNA using the immunoSEQ Assay, a bias-controlled multiplex PCR. The original pipeline was this. Within the assay, amplification of reference gene primers was used to estimate how many nucleated cells each sample contained. To quantify the absolute abundance of each unique TCRbeta CDR3 rearrangement, sequence reads were collapsed and filtered. Productive Simpson clonality was computed per sample as the square root of Simpson's diversity index over productive rearrangements. TCRdb stores this immuneACCESS table with in-frame sequences only. Part of the clones is absent; in the studies checked, under half of the shortfall reflects unresolved V genes, and no reason is known for the rest. From that table come the V and J calls and clone size; the DNA was used to work out D and trimming. The sample table contains tens of thousands of clones; only one count was recorded for 70% to 90% of them. The ten largest clones capture roughly 11% of the sample.

The sequence came from a human donor in a cohort sampled during active COVID-19. The V gene is TRBV28 and the J gene is TRBJ1-6, with no D gene named confidently. The sample consisted of peripheral blood. At the DNA level, the sequence is TGTGCCAGCCGAATCAACGCGGCTGCCCATAATTCACCCCTCCACTTT. This translates into CASRINAAAHNSPLHF.